In its sample, the clone carrying this T cell receptor (beta chain) was seen many times. Its antigen is still unknown. RNA transcripts provided the source from which TCR beta CDR3 regions were amplified. HTBI primers were the set used in a first-round RT-PCR of the TCR CDR3. TCRdb reprocessed the multiplex PCR reads with MiXCR, giving one entry per CDR3 protein. The data contain approximately 640,000 distinct CDR3 sequences, about 16% of them singletons. The CDR3 covers 15 residues. With 1 base clipped from V and 7 bases from J, the junction kept 8 bases outside the gene matches. Germline CDR1 reads GTSNPN; CDR2 reads SVGIG (reference sequence). These data originate in a study of T cells in Graves' hyperthyroidism and ophthalmopathy. Patients aged 18 to 65 had newly diagnosed hyperthyroidism that had lasted under 2 months. Overall study findings and caveats: The model made its ophthalmopathy prediction, and onset followed a median approximately 7 months later. Through a model of 13 V-J features, ophthalmopathy was separated from stable hyperthyroidism.

The clonotype comes from a woman younger than 45 with Graves' hyperthyroidism. This rearrangement joins TRBV30 to TRBJ2-1; TRBD2 aligns across 9 bases. The sample taken for sequencing was blood. The CDR3, as DNA: TGTGCCTGGAGTGCGTTTAGCGGGAGACTAAATGAGCAGTTCTTC. It specifies CAWSAFSGRLNEQFF.